This section outlines one T cell receptor beta chain sequence together with its context. Germline CDR1 is SGHTA and CDR2 is FQGNSA. This CDR3 has 14 amino acids. Trimming removed 5 bases at V and 2 bases at J, with 9 bases between. The data derive from a study of blood T cell repertoires in COVID-19. Across the study: Whether acute or convalescent, the COVID-19 samples came from the United States, Italy and Spain.

Original processing methods: Reference gene primer amplification in the assay estimated nucleated cell counts. Repertoires were generated with immunoSEQ multiplex PCR, while TCRdb's copy carries only in-frame clones and drops some. The D gene and trimming were derived from the DNA, and the V and J assignments and clone size from that table. The repertoire holds tens of thousands of clones, 89% seen once, with approximately 50% in the top ten. This TCR was sampled from a human donor with acute or convalescent COVID-19. The donor label of this sample is uncertain. Sequencing input: peripheral blood. The chain uses TRBV7-2 and TRBJ1-4; possibly TRBD1 for D (5 bases). CDR3 DNA: TGTGCCAGCAGCCGTGGGGGGACTAATGAAAAACTGTTTTTT. Amino acid sequence: CASSRGGTNEKLFF.